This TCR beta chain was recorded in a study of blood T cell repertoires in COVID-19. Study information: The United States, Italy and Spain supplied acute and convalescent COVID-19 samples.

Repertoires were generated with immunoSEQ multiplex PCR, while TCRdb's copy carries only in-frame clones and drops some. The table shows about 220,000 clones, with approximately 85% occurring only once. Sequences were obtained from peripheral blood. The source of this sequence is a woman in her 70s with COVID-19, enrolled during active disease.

CDR3 coding DNA: TGTGCCAGCAGCCCCAGGGGTCGAGGGGGCTGGGATGACGGGGAGCTGTTTTTT. Its protein is CASSPRGRGGWDDGELFF. The V and J genes are TRBV7-6 and TRBJ2-2; 7 bases match TRBD1. CDR1 is SGHVS, CDR2 FNYEAQ, per germline. CDR3 length: 18 amino acids. The V gene end was trimmed by 5 bases and the J gene end by 7 bases; junction bases not matched to a gene: 19.